The sequence of this T cell receptor (beta chain) was determined in a study of shared clonotypes between healthy human individuals. Unmatched junction bases numbered 8, after V lost 5 bases and J lost 4 bases. CDR3 length equals 14 residues. Germline CDR1 is SGHNT and CDR2 is YYREEE (reference sequence). TCRdb's table, derived via immunoSEQ multiplex PCR, lists solely in-frame clones and lacks some. The profile shows 2 million to 2.5 million clones, around 95% of them singletons. Sequencing was carried out using naive CD4+ T cells sorted from blood. Subset defined: CD45RA+ positively selected. This receptor was obtained from a man aged 18-30 years in good health. The rearrangement links TRBV5-4 to TRBJ2-5, with 7 bases lining up with TRBD1. Here the CDR3 DNA reads TGTGCCAGCAGTCGCGACAGGGTAGGAGAGACCCAGTACTTC. Amino acid sequence: CASSRDRVGETQYF.